This TCR beta chain was observed in a study of blood T cells in healthy people across ages (dated by TCRdb to the mid-2010s). Turning to the overall study: Template switching captured roughly one uniquely barcoded TCR beta cDNA molecule per two T cells in model experiments. The donors were divided into four age groups: young (average around 16 years), middle-aged (approximately 39), aged (about 62) and long-lived (82). To avoid experimental bias, donors of different ages were spread randomly across the sequencing lanes. To track age-related changes in TCR beta repertoire diversity, the study relied on deep sequencing normalized with unique cDNA molecular identifiers. For two donors (one aged 18 to 29 and one aged 80 or older), the study analyzed two additional independent replicas of 1 million unique cDNA reads from the same blood draw. Overall study results and their limits: Since profiling was done on bulk unsorted PBMCs, naive and antigen-experienced compartments could not be conclusively compared. There was a strong correlation between observed TCR beta diversity and the percentage of naive T cells measured by flow cytometry. Because the CMV infection status of the donors was unknown, age-related changes in expanded clonotypes may potentially have been confounded. Estimates of total diversity based on one million sequenced T cells were regarded as lower bounds and as underestimates. Compared with the aged group, the long-lived group had more naive CD4+ T cells, fewer expanded clones and increased TCR diversity, a pattern suggesting age selection. As age increased, observed TCR beta diversity per million T cells dropped in a roughly linear way, and a significant reduction was already evident by age 40.

The library relied on 5' RACE. The instrument was an Illumina HiSeq 2500. A second PCR of about 6 to 11 cycles was performed with a sample-barcoded 5' primer and a J-beta primer mix. Each TCR beta cDNA molecule received a unique molecular identifier from a template-switch 5' adaptor carrying 12 random nucleotides. Each sample yielded at least 2.5 million CDR3-containing paired-end reads. All of the RNA was converted into first-strand cDNA using the Mint cDNA synthesis kit, with a TRBC-specific oligonucleotide serving as the primer. After uracil-DNA glycosylase treatment, a first 18-cycle PCR used universal primers M1SS and BC2_uni_R on all cDNA. On the authors' methods: Normalization of each sample was performed by random selection of 1 million high-quality reads, each carrying a distinct molecular identifier. Reads with shared molecular identifiers were discarded instead of being binned into consensus sequences. MiTCR, set to a Q25 quality threshold and the strictest error-elimination algorithm, was used for CDR3 identification, clonotype clustering and error correction. Lower-bound total TCR beta diversity was estimated with a nonparametric unseen species model using Euler transformation. TCRdb reanalyzed the raw reads on its own, using fastp at Q25 for trimming and MiXCR for clone calling, and kept in-frame beta chains. CDR3 protein sequences are deduplicated, and each keeps its most common genes and DNA. V and J calls and clone size were set by TCRdb, not the authors. For this sample there are about 1.8 million distinct CDR3 sequences; around half appear just once. Less than 2.5% of the sample is held by the ten biggest clonotypes.

Systemically healthy Caucasian individuals from Russia, over 30 in total and aged about 6 to 95 years, were included as donors. Roughly 11 milliliters of peripheral blood were drawn from each donor into EDTA-treated Vacutainer tubes. Ficoll-Paque density-gradient centrifugation was used to isolate PBMCs, with at least 7 million obtained per sample. Total RNA, at least 6 micrograms per sample, was extracted from PBMCs with Trizol reagent. For every donor, flow cytometry on a PBMC aliquot measured the percentage of naive CD45RAhigh/CD27high T cells. In the germline V gene, CDR1 corresponds to SQVTM and CDR2 to ANQGSEA. Deletion took 1 base off V and 0 bases off J, with a span of 5 bases between the germline ends. The CDR3, cysteine through phenylalanine, is 13 amino acids long. Only CDR3 DNA is held: 39 bases, read in frame from base 1. To note about this clonotype: Its cognate antigen has yet to be identified. No base quality values were provided; no much bigger clone lies one nucleotide off.

The sequence came from a woman in her 40s in good health. Recombination linked TRBV29-1 to TRBJ2-3; the D element could tentatively be TRBD1 or TRBD2, as 5 bases agree for each. The sample taken for sequencing was blood. The sequenced DNA is TGCAGCGTTGAAGGGGACAGCACAGATACGCAGTATTTT. It is translated as CSVEGDSTDTQYF.